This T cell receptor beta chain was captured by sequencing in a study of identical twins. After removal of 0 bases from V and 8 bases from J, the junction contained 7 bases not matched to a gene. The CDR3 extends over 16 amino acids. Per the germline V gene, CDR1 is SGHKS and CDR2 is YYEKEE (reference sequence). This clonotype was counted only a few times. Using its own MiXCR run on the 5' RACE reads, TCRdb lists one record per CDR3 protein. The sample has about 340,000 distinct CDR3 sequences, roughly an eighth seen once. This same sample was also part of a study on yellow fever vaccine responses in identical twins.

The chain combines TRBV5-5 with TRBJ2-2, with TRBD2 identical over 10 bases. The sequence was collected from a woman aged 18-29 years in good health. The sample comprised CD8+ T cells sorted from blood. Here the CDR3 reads CASSLVLAGDRGELFF. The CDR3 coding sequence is TGTGCCAGCAGCTTGGTGCTAGCGGGGGATCGGGGGGAGCTGTTTTTT.